Listed here are 24 T cell receptor beta chains from one sample, sequenced in a study of a mutant IDH1 vaccine in newly diagnosed glioma. As for time point: week 5, during vaccination. The content of each vaccine dose was 300 ug of mutant IDH1 20-mer peptide, and topical imiquimod accompanied it. Their antigens are not known. Measured with immunoSEQ multiplex PCR; TCRdb has only the in-frame clones, and not every one. The sample carries 40,000 to 60,000 clones, around four fifths recorded once. The sample here was PBMCs, taken from a glioma patient whose treatment included an IDH1 peptide vaccine. These receptors were collected from a woman between 40 and 50 years old with glioma.

The chain carries TRBV7-8 and TRBJ1-6, with 8 bases that match TRBD1. The V and J ends lost 0 bases and 13 bases, in that order; junction bases with no gene match: 11. The CDR3 spans 16 residues. Per the germline V gene, CDR1 is SGHVS and CDR2 is FQNEAQ. CDR3 residues: CASSLAGGQGASPLHF. The CDR3 DNA is TGTGCCAGCAGCTTAGCAGGTGGACAGGGCGCGTCTCCCCTCCACTTT.

This clone was seen a few times. DNA of the CDR3: TGCGCCAGCAGCTTCCGCGGACAGGGCGGCGGGGAGCTGTTTTTT. Its translation: CASSFRGQGGGELFF. This chain uses TRBV4-1 with TRBJ2-2; 8 bases agree with TRBD1. The CDR3 runs 15 residues. Germline trimming cut 5 bases from V and 7 bases from J; bases unmatched to any gene: 9. The germline CDR1 and CDR2 sequences are MGHRA and YSYEKL.

The V gene is TRBV2, the J gene TRBJ1-4; no reliable D call. CDR1 SNHLY and CDR2 FYNNEI come from the germline V gene. CDR3 length equals 15 residues. V gave up 7 bases and J gave up 4 bases, with 16 bases separating them. Here the CDR3 DNA reads TGTGCCAGCACAGGAGAAGCCGCGGGTAATGAAAAACTGTTTTTT. Translating it yields CASTGEAAGNEKLFF.

This clone was recorded only once. The chain joins TRBV5-1 to TRBJ2-3; 8 bases map to TRBD2. From germline, CDR1 is SGHRS and CDR2 YFSETQ. The CDR3 loop spans 14 amino acids. V shed 4 bases and J 3 bases; nucleotides not matched to a gene: 4. The CDR3 spells CASSPGGPTDTQYF. CDR3 coding DNA: TGCGCCAGCAGCCCGGGGGGGCCGACAGATACGCAGTATTTT.

The rearrangement links TRBV5-6 to TRBJ2-3; 11 nucleotides match TRBD2. The germline CDR1 and CDR2 sequences are SGHDT and YYEEEE. Trimming removed 4 bases from V and 1 base from J; junction bases left unmatched: 5. The CDR3 contains 16 residues. CDR3 DNA sequence: TGTGCCAGCAGCCACCTAGCGGGGGGAGGCACAGATACGCAGTATTTT. It translates to CASSHLAGGGTDTQYF.

This chain uses TRBV2 with TRBJ2-7, with TRBD1 identical over 7 bases. The junction had 1 base not matched to a gene; V was cut back by 6 bases and J by 2 bases. CDR3 length equals 12 residues. Germline values: CDR1 SNHLY, CDR2 FYNNEI. The CDR3, as DNA: TGTGCCAGCAGAGACAGGGCCTACGAGCAGTACTTC. This sequence encodes CASRDRAYEQYF.

This clone has more than one count but fewer than ten. This chain connects TRBV6-5 to TRBJ1-1; weak D call: TRBD1 (5 bases). Germline V CDR1 and CDR2: MNHEY, SVGAGI. This CDR3 is 14 amino acids long. Trimming pared 0 bases from V and 6 bases from J, leaving 11 bases between. The CDR3, as DNA: TGTGCCAGCAGTTACTCGGGGGTGGGATCTGAAGCTTTCTTT. Translated: CASSYSGVGSEAFF.

This clone was observed once. The V and J genes are TRBV5-1 and TRBJ1-4; no firm D call. V lost 1 base and J 8 bases, leaving 12 bases between the germline ends. CDR1 SGHRS and CDR2 YFSETQ come from the germline V gene. This CDR3 is 14 amino acids long. The DNA of the CDR3 is TGCGCCAGCAGCTTGACAGCCCTCGGGGAAAAACTGTTTTTT. Translation gives CASSLTALGEKLFF.

Here the CDR3 reads CASSQETLTEAFF. CDR3 DNA: TGCGCCAGCAGCCAAGAGACTCTCACTGAAGCTTTCTTT. The V call is TRBV4-1, the J call TRBJ1-1; D is unclear. Trimming stripped 0 bases from V and 4 bases from J, with 6 bases between. Germline V lookup: CDR1 MGHRA, CDR2 YSYEKL. The CDR3 has 13 residues.

This chain's CDR3 is CASSVEEGQGQEQFF. Written as DNA, the CDR3 is TGTGCCAGCAGCGTAGAGGAGGGACAGGGGCAGGAGCAGTTCTTC. The chain joins TRBV9 to TRBJ2-1, with TRBD1 identical over 10 bases. The length of the CDR3 is 15 residues. Germline V gene sequence: CDR1 SGDLS, CDR2 YYNGEE. V was clipped by 0 bases and J by 10 bases; unmatched bases: 7.

This clone was counted a single time. The V and J genes are TRBV5-5 and TRBJ2-5, with 8 bases lining up with TRBD2. The CDR3 contains 18 residues. Germline CDR1 SGHKS, CDR2 YYEKEE (reference sequence). V dropped 0 bases and J dropped 0; count of bases not matched to a gene: 10. CDR3 nucleotides: TGTGCCAGCAGCTTGGAGGGTAGCGGGATGGGGTACCAAGAGACCCAGTACTTC. Translated: CASSLEGSGMGYQETQYF.

This clone was detected a few times. V and J are TRBV19 and TRBJ2-7; D gene unclear. This CDR3 is built from 14 residues. The germline CDR1 and CDR2 sequences are LNHDA and SQIVND (reference sequence). Trimming left V 5 bases short and J 0 bases short, with 11 bases between. In nucleotides, the CDR3 is TGTGCCAGTAGTGTAAAGAGGATCTCCTACGAGCAGTACTTC. It is translated as CASSVKRISYEQYF.

The chain couples TRBV15 to TRBJ1-2; unclear D gene. The CDR3 is 12 residues long. Trimming left V 4 bases short and J 5 bases short, with 8 bases between. CDR1 and CDR2 (germline): LNHNV, YYDKDF (reference sequence). CDR3 DNA: TGTGCCACCAGCAAGCACGATTATGGCTACACCTTC. It yields the protein CATSKHDYGYTF.

The chain joins TRBV7-9 to TRBJ2-1; the D gene could be TRBD1 or TRBD2 (6 bases each). Germline loops: CDR1 SEHNR, CDR2 FQNEAQ (reference sequence). The CDR3 loop spans 15 amino acids. Deletions cut 4 bases from V and 10 bases from J, with 20 bases between. The CDR3 region is CASSWWRANQGEQFF. CDR3 sequence (DNA): TGTGCCAGCAGCTGGTGGAGGGCTAACCAGGGGGAGCAGTTCTTC.

A few counts support this clone. The DNA for the CDR3 is TGTGCCAGCAGCGTAGACGGCAGGGAGTCTTCTAAAACTTTCTTT. Translation gives CASSVDGRESSKTFF. V and J are TRBV9 and TRBJ1-1; possible D gene TRBD1, 5 bases. The germline CDR1 and CDR2 sequences are SGDLS and YYNGEE. CDR3 length: 15 residues. The ends were cut back, 0 bases at V and 12 bases at J, with 21 bases in the middle.

The chain employs TRBV19 and TRBJ2-3; a weak D match, TRBD1 (6 bases). V lost 6 bases to trimming and J lost 4 bases, with 14 bases between them. CDR3 length: 14 residues. In germline, CDR1 is LNHDA, CDR2 SQIVND (reference sequence). The CDR3 sequence is CASRPRGGPDTQYF. The CDR3 nucleotides are TGTGCCAGTAGGCCCAGGGGTGGCCCAGATACGCAGTATTTT. Variable domain in full (rest from reference TRBV19 and TRBJ2-3): DGGITQSPKYLFRKEGQNVTLSCEQNLNHDAMYWYRQDPGQGLRLIYYSQIVNDFQKGDIAEGYSVSREKKESFPLTVTSAQKNPTAFYLCASRPRGGPDTQYFGPGTRLTVL.

The gene calls are TRBV7-9 and TRBJ2-7; D is uncertain. Germline V lookup: CDR1 SEHNR, CDR2 FQNEAQ (reference sequence). Trimming pared 2 bases from V and 3 bases from J, leaving 17 bases between. This CDR3 spans 16 amino acids. The CDR3 reads CASSLNQAAQIYEQYF. The CDR3 region has the DNA TGTGCCAGCAGCTTAAATCAGGCTGCGCAAATCTACGAGCAGTACTTC.

The chain carries TRBV18 and TRBJ1-6; D not resolved. Germline CDR1 is KGHSH and CDR2 is LQKENI. This CDR3 has 14 amino acids. The V end was cut by 1 base, the J end by 7 bases, with 8 bases between. DNA for the CDR3: TGTGCCAGCTCACCACAGAATTGGAATTCACCCCTCCACTTT. This encodes CASSPQNWNSPLHF. Full variable domain (rest looked up from reference TRBV18 and TRBJ1-6): NAGVMQNPRHLVRRRGQEARLRCSPMKGHSHVYWYRQLPEEGLKFMVYLQKENIIDESGMPKERFSAEFPKEGPSILRIQQVVRGDSAAYFCASSPQNWNSPLHFGNGTRLTVT.

The chain joins TRBV6-4 to TRBJ2-1; no definite D call. This CDR3 is built from 13 residues. Germline CDR1 and CDR2: MRHNA and SNTAGT. V lost 0 bases and J lost 9, with 9 bases in between. The CDR3 nucleotides read TGTGCCAGCAGTGACTCAGCACAAGGTGAGCAGTTCTTC. Translated, it gives CASSDSAQGEQFF.

This clone was observed a single time. The chain links TRBV2 to TRBJ1-1; no clear D. Per germline, CDR1 SNHLY and CDR2 FYNNEI. The CDR3 totals 13 residues. V lost 8 bases and J lost 0, with 10 bases in between. CDR3 loop: CASVQDVNTEAFF. CDR3 sequence (DNA): TGTGCCAGCGTCCAGGACGTGAACACTGAAGCTTTCTTT. The full variable domain, in which reference TRBV2 and TRBJ1-1 provide the parts outside the CDR3, is EPEVTQTPSHQVTQMGQEVILRCVPISNHLYFYWYRQILGQKVEFLVSFYNNEISEKSEIFDDQFSVERPDGSNFTLKIRSTKLEDSAMYFCASVQDVNTEAFFGQGTRLTVV.

The genes are TRBV10-1 and TRBJ1-4; D ambiguous. The V gene lost 5 bases and the J gene lost 5 bases, with 18 bases spanning the gap. The CDR3 is 16 amino acids. Per the germline V gene, CDR1 is WNHNN and CDR2 is SYGVQD (reference sequence). The CDR3 sequence is CASSLTDGAGNEKLFF. The CDR3 region has the DNA TGCGCCAGCAGTCTTACCGACGGAGCCGGGAATGAAAAACTGTTTTTT.

The V gene is TRBV4-1, the J gene TRBJ2-4, with D perhaps TRBD1 (6 bases). This CDR3 contains 16 residues. Deletions cut 0 bases from V and 3 bases from J, with 12 bases between. The germline V gene encodes CDR1 MGHRA and CDR2 YSYEKL. CDR3 nucleotides: TGCGCCAGCAGCCAAGACAGGGGAACTGGCAAAAACATTCAGTACTTC. It specifies CASSQDRGTGKNIQYF.

This chain uses TRBV5-1 with TRBJ2-6, with 9 positions matching TRBD1. CDR3 length: 18 amino acids. V lost 0 bases to trimming and J lost 7 bases; unmatched junction nucleotides: 11. Germline V gene sequence: CDR1 SGHRS, CDR2 YFSETQ. DNA for the CDR3: TGCGCCAGCAGCTTGGAGGGGACAGGGCTCACGAGAGCCAACGTCCTGACTTTC. It translates to CASSLEGTGLTRANVLTF.

This clone came up once. The V and J genes are TRBV15 and TRBJ1-2; unclear D gene. This CDR3 is built from 14 residues. CDR1 and CDR2 (germline): LNHNV, YYDKDF (reference sequence). Trimming left V 7 bases short and J 2 bases short, with 14 bases between. DNA of the CDR3: TGTGCCACCACCCCGCATCACGAGAACTATGGCTACACCTTC. Translation: CATTPHHENYGYTF.